This T cell receptor (beta chain) was recovered during a study of blood T cell repertoires in COVID-19. This CDR3 spans 15 amino acids. V shed 3 bases, J shed 4 bases, and the junction held 9 bases outside the gene matches. The data were produced by immunoSEQ multiplex PCR, yet TCRdb's version contains in-frame clones alone and is incomplete. The sample has 190,000 or so clones, about 90% seen once; the top ten hold about 0.58%. The sequenced material came from peripheral blood. The TCR sequence derives from a man between 50 and 59 years old with acute or convalescent COVID-19. The chain joins TRBV23-1 to TRBJ2-7; 7 nucleotides match TRBD1. TRBV23-1 is treated as an ORF (open reading frame) with a function not yet certain. DNA for the CDR3: TGCGCCAGCAGTCACGATACAGGGGCCAAATACGAGCAGTACTTC. This codes for CASSHDTGAKYEQYF.